This passage covers 29 T cell receptor beta chains from one sample sequenced in a study of vaccination effects on CD4 cells after COVID-19. Cultured cells yielded isolated CD4+ T cells after 10 days. These receptors' targets are unknown. Assay: immunoSEQ multiplex PCR; the TCRdb copy retains only in-frame clones and omits some. The sample shows about 64,000 clones, 72% of them seen only once. The material sequenced was CD4+ T cells from PBMCs cultured without peptide, taken before COVID-19 vaccination. The receptors stem from a human donor who had a prior SARS-CoV-2 infection.

This rearrangement joins TRBV7-2 to TRBJ1-6; 12 nucleotides match TRBD1. With 5 bases clipped from V and 2 bases from J, the junction kept 10 bases outside the gene matches. CDR1 SGHTA and CDR2 FQGNSA come from the germline V gene. There are 19 residues in the CDR3. As DNA, the CDR3 is TGTGCCAGCAGCCCGAGAGCGGGACAGGGGGCGCCCTATAATTCACCCCTCCACTTT. Amino acids: CASSPRAGQGAPYNSPLHF.

Only one count was recorded for this clone. The J gene is TRBJ2-5, the V gene TRBV5-4; no reliable D call. The CDR3 has 13 residues. Germline V gene sequence: CDR1 SGHNT, CDR2 YYREEE (reference sequence). V dropped 1 base and J dropped 1 base, with 5 bases sitting between them. The CDR3 DNA follows: TGTGCCAGCAGCTTGTTCCCCCAAGAGACCCAGTACTTC. Its translation is CASSLFPQETQYF.

Note on this clone: This sample also contains other DNA sequences that code for the same CDR3. V is TRBV7-3 and J is TRBJ2-5, with D uncertain. V gave up 1 base and J gave up 4 bases, with 7 bases separating them. The CDR3 is 13 residues long. Germline V gene lookup returns CDR1 SGHTA and CDR2 FQGTGA. The CDR3 DNA reads TGTGCCAGCAGCTTAAGTCTAGGAGAGACCCAGTACTTC. It yields the protein CASSLSLGETQYF.

The chain has TRBV7-2 and TRBJ1-3, with no clear D. The CDR3 has 15 amino acids. The V and J ends lost 2 bases and 2 bases respectively, with 10 bases between them. Germline CDR1 SGHTA, CDR2 FQGNSA. CDR3 residues: CASSLYRSPGNTIYF. CDR3 sequence (DNA): TGTGCCAGCAGCTTATATAGGTCCCCTGGAAACACCATATATTTT.

The chain joins TRBV6-7 to TRBJ2-1; 9 bases are shared with TRBD2. TRBV6-7 is an ORF, and what it does is uncertain. There are 16 residues in the CDR3. The V and J ends lost 2 bases and 9 bases, in that order; junction bases with no gene match: 11. The CDR3 loop reads CASSYGLGLASAEQFF. CDR3 in DNA: TGTGCCAGCAGTTACGGTCTTGGACTAGCGTCCGCTGAGCAGTTCTTC.

The chain recombines TRBV7-2 with TRBJ2-7, with D possibly matching TRBD1 (6 bases). This CDR3 spans 15 amino acids. Trimming removed 5 bases from V and 2 bases from J, with 16 bases in between. Germline CDR1 SGHTA, CDR2 FQGNSA. In nucleotides, the CDR3 is TGTGCCAGCAGCCCCAGGACAGTGGCCCCCTACGAGCAGTACTTC. It yields the protein CASSPRTVAPYEQYF.

This clone has only a few counts. V is TRBV4-1 and J is TRBJ2-6, with D perhaps matching TRBD1 (6 bases). Trimming removed 1 base at V and 1 base at J, with 8 bases between. Germline V lookup: CDR1 MGHRA, CDR2 YSYEKL. The CDR3 has 16 residues. The chain's CDR3 is CASSQVRGSGANVLTF. CDR3 DNA: TGCGCCAGCAGCCAAGTTAGGGGGTCTGGGGCCAACGTCCTGACTTTC.

This rearrangement joins TRBV4-3 to TRBJ2-2; D is unresolved. CDR1 is LGHNA, CDR2 YSLEER, per germline. Trimming left V 0 bases short and J 6 bases short, with 11 bases between. The CDR3 sequence is 15 residues long. This chain's CDR3 is CASSQEGPGPGELFF. Here the CDR3 DNA reads TGCGCCAGCAGCCAAGAGGGCCCCGGTCCCGGGGAGCTGTTTTTT.

V is TRBV2 and J is TRBJ2-1; TRBD2 matches 7 bases. This CDR3 has 15 amino acids. Germline trimming cut 6 bases from V and 4 bases from J; bases unmatched to any gene: 9. Germline loops: CDR1 SNHLY, CDR2 FYNNEI. CDR3 protein: CASRGTLGGYNEQFF. Written as DNA, the CDR3 is TGTGCCAGCAGGGGGACCCTGGGGGGGTACAATGAGCAGTTCTTC.

This rearrangement joins TRBV7-6 to TRBJ2-3, with TRBD1 matching 7 bases. The trim removed 5 bases at V and 1 base at J, leaving 6 bases unmatched. Germline CDR1 SGHVS, CDR2 FNYEAQ. This CDR3 spans 15 amino acids. DNA for the CDR3: TGTGCCAGCAGCGCCCGGGACAGCCGCACAGATACGCAGTATTTT. Translating it yields CASSARDSRTDTQYF.

The CDR3 sequence: CASRRGGSYNEQFF. CDR3 coding DNA: TGTGCTAGTAGAAGGGGGGGCTCCTACAATGAGCAGTTCTTC. The J gene is TRBJ2-1, the V gene TRBV12-5; D possibly corresponds to TRBD2 (7 bases). The CDR3 covers 14 residues. V was clipped by 8 bases and J by 0 bases, with 11 bases between them. The germline gives CDR1 LGHNT, CDR2 FRNRAP.

The chain has TRBV2 and TRBJ1-2; tentatively, D is TRBD1 (5 bases). CDR1 and CDR2 from the germline V gene are SNHLY and FYNNEI. Trimming removed 5 bases at V and 2 bases at J, with 15 bases between. The CDR3 totals 15 residues. CDR3 sequence reads: CASSLLGTGNYGYTF. For the CDR3, the DNA is TGTGCCAGCAGTCTACTTGGGACTGGCAACTATGGCTACACCTTC.

This clone was detected once. V usage is TRBV7-2 and J usage is TRBJ1-5, with a weak D call TRBD1 (6 bases). V gave up 4 bases and J gave up 3 bases, with 16 bases separating them. CDR3 length equals 16 residues. Germline loops: CDR1 SGHTA, CDR2 FQGNSA. DNA for the CDR3: TGTGCCAGCAGCTCAGGGGACATTTATCCCAATCAGCCCCAGCATTTT. Translated, it gives CASSSGDIYPNQPQHF. The full variable domain, completed using reference TRBV7-2 and TRBJ1-5, is GAGVSQSPSNKVTEKGKDVELRCDPISGHTALYWYRQSLGQGLEFLIYFQGNSAPDKSGLPSDRFSAERTGGSVSTLTIQRTQQEDSAVYLCASSSGDIYPNQPQHFGDGTRLSIL.

The chain combines TRBV18 with TRBJ2-1; no firm D call. Trimming removed 1 base from V and 9 bases from J, with 16 bases in between. CDR3 length: 15 amino acids. Germline CDR1 and CDR2: KGHSH and LQKENI. The CDR3, as DNA: TGTGCCAGCTCACCACGTCTTGCGGTCGACATTGAGCAGTTCTTC. Translating gives CASSPRLAVDIEQFF.

V gene TRBV18 combines with J gene TRBJ2-3; D is unclear. Germline lookup yields CDR1 KGHSH and CDR2 LQKENI. CDR3 length: 14 residues. V lost 3 bases and J 0 bases, leaving 7 bases between the germline ends. CDR3 region: CASSPLVSTDTQYF. CDR3 DNA: TGTGCCAGCTCACCCTTAGTAAGCACAGATACGCAGTATTTT.

The genes are TRBV24-1 and TRBJ1-4; D is ambiguous. Germline V CDR1 and CDR2: KGHDR, SFDVKD. CDR3 length: 15 amino acids. V lost 0 bases and J 7 bases, leaving 11 bases between the germline ends. CDR3 sequence reads: CATSDLREGGEKLFF. DNA for the CDR3: TGTGCCACCAGTGATTTGAGGGAGGGTGGTGAAAAACTGTTTTTT.

The chain employs TRBV7-3 and TRBJ2-1; 13 nucleotides agree with TRBD2. The germline CDR1 and CDR2 sequences are SGHTA and FQGTGA. V lost 5 bases and J lost 9; bases outside the gene matches: 10. This CDR3 is 16 amino acids long. The CDR3 is CASSTRTSGSEVEQFF. In nucleotides, the CDR3 is TGTGCCAGCAGCACCAGGACTAGCGGGAGCGAGGTTGAGCAGTTCTTC.

V gene TRBV7-2 combines with J gene TRBJ2-5; maybe TRBD2 (5 bases). V was clipped by 5 bases and J by 2 bases, with 12 bases between them. The CDR3 covers 14 residues. In germline, CDR1 is SGHTA, CDR2 FQGNSA. CDR3 DNA: TGTGCCAGCAGCCCGAGGAGGACGCAAGAGACCCAGTACTTC. Translated, it gives CASSPRRTQETQYF.

The rearrangement uses TRBV30 and TRBJ1-5; perhaps TRBD1 as D (6 bases). The V end was cut by 2 bases, the J end by 4 bases, with 9 bases between. This CDR3 is 13 amino acids long. Germline V gene sequence: CDR1 GTSNPN, CDR2 SVGIG (reference sequence). CDR3 sequence reads: CAWSHRENQPQHF. Here the CDR3 DNA reads TGTGCCTGGAGTCACAGGGAAAATCAGCCCCAGCATTTT.

J is TRBJ2-3 and V is TRBV3-1 (or the pseudogene TRBV3-2); D unclear. Trimming left V 5 bases short and J 1 base short, with 7 bases between. The CDR3 covers 13 residues. Germline CDR1 reads LGHDT; CDR2 reads YNNKEL (reference sequence). The CDR3 loop is CASSGRGTDTQYF. CDR3 nucleotides: TGTGCCAGCAGCGGGCGAGGCACAGATACGCAGTATTTT.

The chain joins TRBV6-1 to TRBJ1-6; D gene uncertain. The germline gives CDR1 MNHNS, CDR2 SASEGT. V was shortened by 3 bases and J by 0 bases, with 9 bases between the two germline ends. There are 16 residues in the CDR3. For the CDR3, the DNA is TGTGCCAGCAGTGAGACTGGGAGCTCCTATAATTCACCCCTCCACTTT. Its protein is CASSETGSSYNSPLHF.

The chain couples TRBV5-6 to TRBJ2-1, with 8 bases aligning to TRBD2. Trimming took 6 bases from V and 1 from J; bases not matched to a gene: 6. The CDR3 has 15 amino acids. The V gene's germline CDR1 is SGHDT and CDR2 YYEEEE. CDR3 nucleotides: TGTGCCAGCACCCTGGGCGGGAGGTCCTACAATGAGCAGTTCTTC. Its translation is CASTLGGRSYNEQFF.

This clone was counted a single time. The chain combines TRBV4-1 with TRBJ2-1; 12 nucleotides match TRBD2. Germline CDR1 and CDR2: MGHRA and YSYEKL. Losses at the gene ends were 7 bases for V and 5 bases for J; bases not matched to a gene: 9. CDR3 size: 16 residues. CDR3 protein: CASKKNRLAGDNEQFF. Written as DNA, the CDR3 is TGCGCCAGCAAAAAAAATAGACTAGCGGGGGACAATGAGCAGTTCTTC.

This sequence joins TRBV24-1 and TRBJ2-1, with TRBD2 matching 9 bases. Germline trimming cut 4 bases from V and 4 bases from J; bases unmatched to any gene: 7. The germline V gene encodes CDR1 KGHDR and CDR2 SFDVKD. The length of the CDR3 is 16 residues. The CDR3 bases are TGTGCCACCAGTGACGTTAGCGGGAGCGGATACAATGAGCAGTTCTTC. Protein sequence: CATSDVSGSGYNEQFF.

This clone came up a few times. CDR3: CASSQADLDTQYF. In nucleotides, the CDR3 is TGTGCCAGCAGCCAAGCAGACTTGGATACGCAGTATTTT. V usage is TRBV3-1 (or the pseudogene TRBV3-2) and J usage is TRBJ2-3; D not resolved. V was cut by 1 base and J by 6 bases, with 8 bases left in between. CDR1 is LGHDT, CDR2 YNNKEL, per germline (reference sequence). The CDR3 has 13 residues.

This chain joins TRBV7-9 and TRBJ1-2; 9 bases align to TRBD1. V gave up 5 bases and J gave up 8 bases; unmatched junction bases: 6. The CDR3 is made up of 13 amino acids. Germline V gene data show CDR1 as SEHNR and CDR2 as FQNEAQ (reference sequence). CDR3 DNA sequence: TGTGCCAGCAGCCCTACAGGGGGCGAGGGCTACACCTTC. Protein sequence: CASSPTGGEGYTF.

CDR3 sequence: CASSPGPYYEQYF. CDR3 DNA sequence: TGTGCCAGCAGCCCCGGTCCGTACTACGAGCAGTACTTC. The V and J genes are TRBV7-6 and TRBJ2-7; D ambiguous. V was shortened by 5 bases and J by 3 bases, with 11 bases between the two germline ends. The CDR3 contains 13 residues. Germline loops: CDR1 SGHVS, CDR2 FNYEAQ.

J is TRBJ1-4 and V is TRBV24-1; possible D gene TRBD1, 6 bases. Germline CDR1 reads KGHDR; CDR2 reads SFDVKD. The V gene lost 9 bases and the J gene lost 6 bases, with 16 bases spanning the gap. The length of the CDR3 is 14 residues. CDR3 in amino acids: CATAPGGRDEKLFF. CDR3 nucleotide sequence: TGTGCCACCGCGCCGGGGGGCCGCGATGAAAAACTGTTTTTT.

The genes are TRBV11-2 and TRBJ2-5, with TRBD2 matching over 12 bases. V gave up 6 bases and J gave up 3 bases; unmatched junction bases: 8. Germline lookup yields CDR1 SGHAT and CDR2 FQNNGV. The CDR3 length is 16 residues. The CDR3 sequence: CASSSILAGGEETQYF. CDR3 nucleotide sequence: TGTGCCAGCAGTTCAATCCTAGCGGGGGGGGAAGAGACCCAGTACTTC.